This is a list of T cell receptor beta chains from one sample in a study of blood T cell repertoires in COVID-19. Profiling relied on immunoSEQ multiplex PCR, and the TCRdb table lists in-frame clones only, not all of them. The sample holds about 160,000 clones, more than 75% seen once. Sample: PBMCs or T cells enriched from blood (not recorded which). These receptors were collected from a man in his forties who had recovered from COVID-19. Both conserved end residues are part of each CDR3. Each record gives: V gene, clone size, D gene, J gene, CDR3 DNA, CDR3 protein. The D gene is left open where the match is weak. Clone size is given for some rows only: seen once, a few or many times, or a class if the clone is expanded.

v_gene: TRBV6-6; abundance: NA; d_gene: NA; j_gene: TRBJ1-2; CDR3nt: TGTGCCAGCAGTGGGTCAGGGGACTATGGCTACACCTTC; CDR3aa: CASSGSGDYGYTF
v_gene: TRBV5-4; abundance: NA; d_gene: TRBD1; j_gene: TRBJ1-2; CDR3nt: TGTGCCAGCAGCCTGCAACAGGGGAACTATGGCTACACCTTC; CDR3aa: CASSLQQGNYGYTF
v_gene: TRBV2; abundance: NA; d_gene: NA; j_gene: TRBJ1-1; CDR3nt: TGTGCCAGCAGTGTAGTGCACACTGAAGCTTTCTTT; CDR3aa: CASSVVHTEAFF
v_gene: TRBV2; abundance: NA; d_gene: TRBD1; j_gene: TRBJ2-5; CDR3nt: TGTGCCAGCAGTGCCTATCCGGGACAGGGAGAGACCCAGTACTTC; CDR3aa: CASSAYPGQGETQYF
v_gene: TRBV19; abundance: NA; d_gene: TRBD1; j_gene: TRBJ1-6; CDR3nt: TGTGCCAGTAGCGTACAGGGGGCGCGGTCGGGGTCACCCCTCCACTTT; CDR3aa: CASSVQGARSGSPLHF
v_gene: TRBV28; abundance: NA; d_gene: NA; j_gene: TRBJ1-2; CDR3nt: TGTGCCAGCAGTGGGCCGGGATACTATGGCTACACCTTC; CDR3aa: CASSGPGYYGYTF
v_gene: TRBV2; abundance: NA; d_gene: NA; j_gene: TRBJ1-6; CDR3nt: TGTGCCAGCCGGAGTAGTACCTACAATTCACCCCTCCACTTT; CDR3aa: CASRSSTYNSPLHF
v_gene: TRBV6-2/TRBV6-3; abundance: NA; d_gene: TRBD1; j_gene: TRBJ2-1; CDR3nt: TGTGCCAGCAGCGAAGACAGGGGATCCTACAATGAGCAGTTCTTC; CDR3aa: CASSEDRGSYNEQFF
v_gene: TRBV18; abundance: NA; d_gene: TRBD1; j_gene: TRBJ1-2; CDR3nt: TGTGCCAGCTCCCCCACAGGGACAGGAGCTAACTATGGCTACACCTTC; CDR3aa: CASSPTGTGANYGYTF
v_gene: TRBV18; abundance: NA; d_gene: NA; j_gene: TRBJ1-5; CDR3nt: TGTGCCAGCTCACCCTACCAAAATCAGCCCCAGCATTTT; CDR3aa: CASSPYQNQPQHF
v_gene: TRBV18; abundance: NA; d_gene: NA; j_gene: TRBJ1-3; CDR3nt: TGTGCCAGCCTTCCAGGGGACGGAAACACCATATATTTT; CDR3aa: CASLPGDGNTIYF
v_gene: TRBV6-5; abundance: NA; d_gene: TRBD1; j_gene: TRBJ1-2; CDR3nt: TGTGCCAGCAGAACCGGGACAGGGGGCTCCTATGGCTACACCTTC; CDR3aa: CASRTGTGGSYGYTF
v_gene: TRBV9; abundance: NA; d_gene: NA; j_gene: TRBJ1-2; CDR3nt: TGTGCCAGCAGCGTAGGAGGGGGGGATTATGGCTACACCTTC; CDR3aa: CASSVGGGDYGYTF
v_gene: TRBV30; abundance: NA; d_gene: NA; j_gene: TRBJ1-5; CDR3nt: TGTGCCTGGAGTGTCCCCCAGGGACAAATGGAGGCACCCCAGCATTTT; CDR3aa: CAWSVPQGQMEAPQHF
v_gene: TRBV2; abundance: NA; d_gene: TRBD1; j_gene: TRBJ2-5; CDR3nt: TGTGCCAGCAGACCCGGGACAGGGACGGAGACCCAGTACTTC; CDR3aa: CASRPGTGTETQYF
v_gene: TRBV3-1/TRBV3-2; abundance: NA; d_gene: NA; j_gene: TRBJ1-2; CDR3nt: TGTGCCAGCAGCTCCTACTCAGGGTTGGCTGGCTACACCTTC; CDR3aa: CASSSYSGLAGYTF
v_gene: TRBV30; abundance: NA; d_gene: NA; j_gene: TRBJ2-7; CDR3nt: TGTGCCTGGGGTTGGGGGGGGGCCCCCGAGCAGTACTTC; CDR3aa: CAWGWGGAPEQYF
v_gene: TRBV30; abundance: NA; d_gene: TRBD1; j_gene: TRBJ1-3; CDR3nt: TGTGCCTGGAGCCTCCAGGGACAGAACCGAAACACCATATATTTT; CDR3aa: CAWSLQGQNRNTIYF
v_gene: TRBV6-5; abundance: NA; d_gene: NA; j_gene: TRBJ1-6; CDR3nt: TGTGCCAGCAGTTACCGGGAGCTTAATTCACCCCTCCACTTT; CDR3aa: CASSYRELNSPLHF
v_gene: TRBV4-2; abundance: few; d_gene: NA; j_gene: TRBJ1-4; CDR3nt: TGTGCCAGCAGCCATAAACAAACTAATGAAAAACTGTTTTTT; CDR3aa: CASSHKQTNEKLFF
v_gene: TRBV5-1; abundance: NA; d_gene: NA; j_gene: TRBJ2-5; CDR3nt: TGCGCCAGCAGCGTAGTAGGGGACCAAGAGACCCAGTACTTC; CDR3aa: CASSVVGDQETQYF
v_gene: TRBV30; abundance: once; d_gene: TRBD1; j_gene: TRBJ1-2; CDR3nt: TGTGCCTGGGTCGACAGGGGGTTCTATGGCTACACCTTC; CDR3aa: CAWVDRGFYGYTF
v_gene: TRBV6-5; abundance: NA; d_gene: NA; j_gene: TRBJ2-7; CDR3nt: TGTGCCAGCAGTTACTCGGCAGGCAGCTCCTACGAGCAGTACTTC; CDR3aa: CASSYSAGSSYEQYF
v_gene: TRBV5-4; abundance: few; d_gene: NA; j_gene: TRBJ1-2; CDR3nt: TGTGCCAGCAGCTTGAGCGGGGGATATGGCTACACCTTC; CDR3aa: CASSLSGGYGYTF
v_gene: TRBV7-6; abundance: NA; d_gene: TRBD1; j_gene: TRBJ1-2; CDR3nt: TGTGCCAGCAGCCCTACACAGGGGGGAGTGGCTGGTGGCTACACCTTC; CDR3aa: CASSPTQGGVAGGYTF
v_gene: TRBV24-1; abundance: NA; d_gene: TRBD1; j_gene: TRBJ2-1; CDR3nt: TGTGCCACCAGTGACTACGGACAGGGGCGGAATGAGCAGTTCTTC; CDR3aa: CATSDYGQGRNEQFF
v_gene: TRBV2; abundance: once; d_gene: TRBD2; j_gene: TRBJ2-7; CDR3nt: TGTGCCAGCAGTGGTAGCGGGGGGAGCTCCTACGAGCAGTACTTC; CDR3aa: CASSGSGGSSYEQYF
v_gene: TRBV30; abundance: NA; d_gene: TRBD1; j_gene: TRBJ1-4; CDR3nt: TGTGCCTGGAGTCTGGGACAGGGGGTCAAAAAACTGTTTTTT; CDR3aa: CAWSLGQGVKKLFF
v_gene: TRBV2; abundance: once; d_gene: TRBD2; j_gene: TRBJ2-1; CDR3nt: TGTGCCAGCAGGGCGGGGGGTTACAATGAGCAGTTCTTC; CDR3aa: CASRAGGYNEQFF
v_gene: TRBV27; abundance: NA; d_gene: TRBD1; j_gene: TRBJ1-2; CDR3nt: TGTGCCAGCAGTCCAGGGGGCGTAAACCATGGCTACACCTTC; CDR3aa: CASSPGGVNHGYTF
v_gene: TRBV3-1/TRBV3-2; abundance: NA; d_gene: TRBD1; j_gene: TRBJ1-2; CDR3nt: TGTGCCAGCACCTCGGGACAGGTGATCCATGGCTACACCTTC; CDR3aa: CASTSGQVIHGYTF